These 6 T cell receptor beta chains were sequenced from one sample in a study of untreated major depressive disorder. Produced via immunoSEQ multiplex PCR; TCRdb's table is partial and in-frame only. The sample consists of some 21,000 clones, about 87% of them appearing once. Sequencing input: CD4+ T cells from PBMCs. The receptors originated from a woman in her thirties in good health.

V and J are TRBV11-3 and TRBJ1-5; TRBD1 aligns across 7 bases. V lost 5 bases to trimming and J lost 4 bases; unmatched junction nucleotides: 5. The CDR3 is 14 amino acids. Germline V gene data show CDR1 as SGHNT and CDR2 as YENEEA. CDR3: CASSTETGNQPQHF. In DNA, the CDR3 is TGTGCCAGCAGCACTGAGACAGGGAATCAGCCCCAGCATTTT.

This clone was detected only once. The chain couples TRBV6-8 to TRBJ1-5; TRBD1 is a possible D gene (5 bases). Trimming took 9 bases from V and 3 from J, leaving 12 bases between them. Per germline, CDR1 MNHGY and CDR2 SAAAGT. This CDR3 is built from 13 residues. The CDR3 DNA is TGTGCCAGTGCGGGGGAAGACAATCAGCCCCAGCATTTT. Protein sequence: CASAGEDNQPQHF.

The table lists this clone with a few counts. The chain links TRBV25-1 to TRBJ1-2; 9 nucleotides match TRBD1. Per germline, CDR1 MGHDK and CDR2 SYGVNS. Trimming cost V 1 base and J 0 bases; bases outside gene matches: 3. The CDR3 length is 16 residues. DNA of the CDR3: TGTGCCAGCAGTGAATTGGGGACAGGGACTAACTATGGCTACACCTTC. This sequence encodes CASSELGTGTNYGYTF.

CDR3 in amino acids: CASSLAQGKAYNEQFF. The CDR3 region has the DNA TGTGCCAGCAGCTTAGCTCAGGGGAAGGCCTACAATGAGCAGTTCTTC. The V call is TRBV7-9, the J call TRBJ2-1; D may be TRBD1 (6 bases). V lost 0 bases, J lost 2 bases, and 11 bases lay in between. Germline lookup yields CDR1 SEHNR and CDR2 FQNEAQ (reference sequence). The CDR3 runs to 16 residues. Based on the CDR3 plus reference TRBV7-9 and TRBJ2-1, the full variable domain is DTGVSQNPRHKITKRGQNVTFRCDPISEHNRLYWYRQTLGQGPEFLTYFQNEAQLEKSRLLSDRFSAERPKGSFSTLEIQRTEQGDSAMYLCASSLAQGKAYNEQFFGPGTRLTVL.

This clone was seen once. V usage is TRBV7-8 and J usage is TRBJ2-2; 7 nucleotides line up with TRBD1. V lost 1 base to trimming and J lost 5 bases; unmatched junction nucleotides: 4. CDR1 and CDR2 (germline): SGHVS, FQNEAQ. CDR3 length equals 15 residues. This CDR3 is CASSLVRQGTGELFF. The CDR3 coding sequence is TGTGCCAGCAGCTTAGTGAGACAGGGAACCGGGGAGCTGTTTTTT.

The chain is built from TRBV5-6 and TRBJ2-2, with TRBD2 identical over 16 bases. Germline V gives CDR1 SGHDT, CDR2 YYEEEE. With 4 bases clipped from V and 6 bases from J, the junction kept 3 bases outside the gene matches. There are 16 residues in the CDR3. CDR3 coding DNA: TGTGCCAGCAGCATAGGGACTAGCGGGGGGGCCGGGGAGCTGTTTTTT. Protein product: CASSIGTSGGAGELFF.